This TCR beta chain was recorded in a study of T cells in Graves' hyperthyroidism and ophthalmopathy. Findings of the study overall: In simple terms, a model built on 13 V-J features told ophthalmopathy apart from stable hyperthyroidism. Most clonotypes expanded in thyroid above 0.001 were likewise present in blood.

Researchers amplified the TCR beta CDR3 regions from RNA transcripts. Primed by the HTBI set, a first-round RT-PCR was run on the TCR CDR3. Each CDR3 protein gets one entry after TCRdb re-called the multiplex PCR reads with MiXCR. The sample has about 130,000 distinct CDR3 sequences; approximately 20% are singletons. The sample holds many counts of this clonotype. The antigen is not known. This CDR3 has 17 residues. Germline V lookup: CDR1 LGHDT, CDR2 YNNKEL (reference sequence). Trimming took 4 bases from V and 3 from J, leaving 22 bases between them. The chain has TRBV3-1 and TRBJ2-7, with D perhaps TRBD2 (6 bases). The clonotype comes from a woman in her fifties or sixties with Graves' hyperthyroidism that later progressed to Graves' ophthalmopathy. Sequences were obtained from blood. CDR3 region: CASSRLGGTRMNYEQYF. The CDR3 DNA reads TGTGCCAGCAGCCGCCTAGGCGGGACCCGGATGAACTACGAGCAGTACTTC.